Listed below are T cell receptor beta chains from one sample, sequenced in a study of T cell changes during pregnancy in multiple sclerosis. The assay was immunoSEQ multiplex PCR, and TCRdb's table has in-frame clones only and misses some. This sample yields around 130,000 clones, of which about 94% are seen a single time; approximately 6.2% belongs to the top ten. The sample in question was peripheral blood, obtained before pregnancy. These receptors originate from a female donor with multiple sclerosis, enrolled in a pregnancy study. CDR3s include the opening cysteine and the closing phenylalanine or tryptophan. The order of the fields is clone size, V gene, D gene, J gene, CDR3 DNA, CDR3 protein. A D gene is named only where the DNA matches it firmly. Not all rows give a size; the values are once, few, many and, for expanded clones, a class.

.,TRBV6-1,TRBD1,TRBJ1-4,TGTGCCAGCAGTGAGAGACCGACAGGGGCTGGCGGAGGTGAAAAACTGTTTTTT,CASSERPTGAGGGEKLFF
.,TRBV18,TRBD2,TRBJ2-7,TGTGCCAGCTCGCAAGGACTAGCGGGAAACTACGAGCAGTACTTC,CASSQGLAGNYEQYF
.,TRBV28,.,TRBJ2-5,TGTGCCAGCAGTGATTTAGACGGGAGTAATTCAGAGACCCAGTACTTC,CASSDLDGSNSETQYF
.,TRBV6-1,TRBD2,TRBJ2-7,TGTGCCAGCAGTGAAGCGTCTAGCGGAACCTACGAGCAGTACTTC,CASSEASSGTYEQYF
.,TRBV5-1,.,TRBJ2-7,TGCGCCAGCAGCTTGGACTGGGGCGCGTCCTACGAGCAGTACTTC,CASSLDWGASYEQYF
.,TRBV11-2,.,TRBJ2-3,TGTGCCAGCAGCTTAGGCGGCGGATATACAGATACGCAGTATTTT,CASSLGGGYTDTQYF
.,TRBV6-5,.,TRBJ2-1,TGTGCCAGCAGGCCGACAGGCTCCTACAATGAGCAGTTCTTC,CASRPTGSYNEQFF
.,TRBV5-4,TRBD2,TRBJ2-1,TGTGCCAGCAGTGAGGCGGGACTAGAAGAAAACAATGAGCAGTTCTTC,CASSEAGLEENNEQFF
.,TRBV6-6,TRBD2,TRBJ2-7,TGTGCCAGCAGCCCCGTTACTAGCGGGCGAGCCTACGAGCAGTACTTC,CASSPVTSGRAYEQYF
.,TRBV6-1,.,TRBJ2-5,TGTGCCAGCAGTGAAACAAGAGAGACCCAGTACTTC,CASSETRETQYF
.,TRBV27,.,TRBJ1-2,TGTGCCAGCAGTTTGCAGGGTGGGAACTATGGCTACACCTTC,CASSLQGGNYGYTF
.,TRBV2,TRBD2,TRBJ2-5,TGTGCCAGCGTTCTAGCGGGAGGGAAAGAGACCCAGTACTTC,CASVLAGGKETQYF
.,TRBV11-2,.,TRBJ1-2,TGTGCCAGCAGTCTACAGAACTATGGCTACACCTTC,CASSLQNYGYTF
.,TRBV27,TRBD1,TRBJ1-2,TGTGCCAGCAGTTTCTCTTCAGGGGGCGGTGGCTACACCTTC,CASSFSSGGGGYTF
.,TRBV6-6,.,TRBJ1-5,TGTGCCAGCAGCCCCCTCGGGACAAATCAGCCCCAGCATTTT,CASSPLGTNQPQHF
.,TRBV30,TRBD2,TRBJ2-1,TGTGCCTGGAGCCCCGGGGGGGCTGGGCAGTTCTTC,CAWSPGGAGQFF
.,TRBV4-2,.,TRBJ2-4,TGTGCCAGCAGCCAAGATTATGCTAGCGAGAACATTCAGTACTTC,CASSQDYASENIQYF
.,TRBV10-1,.,TRBJ1-5,TGCGCCAGCACCACCACCCGCAGGGAGGGACAGCCCCAGCATTTT,CASTTTRREGQPQHF
.,TRBV7-9,.,TRBJ1-1,TGTGCCAGCAGCTTAGGGACAGCCACTGAAGCTTTCTTT,CASSLGTATEAFF
once,TRBV5-4,TRBD1,TRBJ1-1,TGTGCCAGCAGCTTGGACAGGGGTGAGTTTGGCACTGAAGCTTTCTTT,CASSLDRGEFGTEAFF
.,TRBV2,.,TRBJ2-5,TGTGCCAGCAGTTTCAGCGAAGAGACCCAGTACTTC,CASSFSEETQYF
.,TRBV5-1,TRBD2,TRBJ2-2,TGCGCCAGCAGCTTGGGGACTAGTCGTACCGGGGAGCTGTTTTTT,CASSLGTSRTGELFF
.,TRBV5-1,TRBD1,TRBJ2-3,TGCGCCAGCAGCGAATACAGGGGGATCGGCACAGATACGCAGTATTTT,CASSEYRGIGTDTQYF
.,TRBV5-4,.,TRBJ1-1,TGTGCCAGCAGCTTGGTAGGGGCAGGGACTGAAGCTTTCTTT,CASSLVGAGTEAFF
.,TRBV7-9,.,TRBJ1-2,TGTGCCAGCAGCTTACCCGGGGGGGCTTATGGCTACACCTTC,CASSLPGGAYGYTF
.,TRBV19,.,TRBJ2-1,TGTGCCAGTAGTATAGTGGAGAACGAGGGTAGCTCCTACAATGAGCAGTTCTTC,CASSIVENEGSSYNEQFF
.,TRBV7-2,TRBD1,TRBJ1-1,TGTGCCAGCAGCTTATTCAACAGGGGAGGTAAAGCTTTCTTT,CASSLFNRGGKAFF
.,TRBV6-1,.,TRBJ1-1,TGTGCCACTCAAGAGGGGGTAGACACTGAAGCTTTCTTT,CATQEGVDTEAFF
.,TRBV4-1,.,TRBJ2-5,TGCGCCAGCAGCCAACGCGGACCCCCAGCGGTACAGTACTTC,CASSQRGPPAVQYF
.,TRBV27,TRBD1,TRBJ2-7,TGTGCCAGCAGTTCATTCGATTCAGGGGGCGCATGGTCCGAGCAGTACTTC,CASSSFDSGGAWSEQYF
.,TRBV10-3,.,TRBJ1-3,TGTGCCATCAGTGAGTTCGGACGGGGCTCTGGAAACACCATATATTTT,CAISEFGRGSGNTIYF
.,TRBV27,.,TRBJ2-7,TGTGCCAGCGCATTGGACATCAGCTCCTACGAGCAGTACTTC,CASALDISSYEQYF
.,TRBV2,TRBD2,TRBJ2-3,TGTGCCAGCAGTGCGTTGGCTAGCGGGAGAGTGGCAGATACGCAGTATTTT,CASSALASGRVADTQYF
.,TRBV6-6,.,TRBJ2-7,TGTGCCAGCAGTACCTCTAGGTGGAGTCTCGAGCAGTACTTC,CASSTSRWSLEQYF
.,TRBV27,TRBD2,TRBJ2-1,TGTGCCAGCAGCCCCTCCCCGAGGCTAGCGGAGAGGGGTGAGCAGTTCTTC,CASSPSPRLAERGEQFF
.,TRBV2,.,TRBJ2-1,TGTGCCAGCAGTGAAAAATATGGCCGAACCAATGAGCAGTTCTTC,CASSEKYGRTNEQFF
.,TRBV6-5,TRBD2,TRBJ2-7,TGTGCCCTCGGCCAGGGACTAGGGGACTACGAGCAGTACTTC,CALGQGLGDYEQYF
.,TRBV11-1,.,TRBJ2-7,TGTGCCAGTAGCCACGGGCAGGGGAAAAAGTACTTC,CASSHGQGKKYF
.,TRBV13,.,TRBJ1-1,TGTGCCAGCAGCTATACCATAGGCGGTAACCCTGAAGCTTTCTTT,CASSYTIGGNPEAFF
.,TRBV7-2,TRBD2,TRBJ2-7,TGTGCCAGCAGCACCAGGACTAGCGGGGGGGCCCACGAGCAGTACTTC,CASSTRTSGGAHEQYF